The 32 T cell receptor beta chains reported below all come from one sample, sequenced in a study of T cell changes during pregnancy in multiple sclerosis. The method was immunoSEQ multiplex PCR; TCRdb's version includes in-frame clones alone and lacks a portion of them. The sample lists about 20,000 clones, 85% to 90% occurring once. Sequences were derived from CD8+ T cells from peripheral blood mononuclear cells, sampled after pregnancy. These receptors were collected from a female donor with multiple sclerosis, enrolled in a pregnancy study.

This rearrangement joins TRBV30 to TRBJ1-2; 7 bases fit TRBD1. This CDR3 comprises 15 residues. The V segment lost 5 bases and the J segment 4 bases; nucleotides outside the gene matches: 13. The germline gives CDR1 GTSNPN, CDR2 SVGIG (reference sequence). This CDR3 is CAWCEDGTASYGYTF. The CDR3 region has the DNA TGTGCCTGGTGTGAGGATGGGACAGCAAGCTATGGCTACACCTTC.

The chain carries TRBV7-8 and TRBJ2-5; 8 nucleotides match TRBD2. Germline V gives CDR1 SGHVS, CDR2 FQNEAQ. The junction had 7 bases not matched to a gene; V was cut back by 5 bases and J by 5 bases. The length of the CDR3 is 14 residues. The CDR3 protein is CASSLSGSQETQYF. In DNA, the CDR3 is TGTGCCAGCAGCCTCAGCGGGAGTCAGGAGACCCAGTACTTC.

This chain links TRBV30 with TRBJ2-3, with 8 nucleotides matching TRBD2. This CDR3 comprises 16 residues. Unmatched junction bases numbered 7, after V lost 2 bases and J lost 0 bases. Looked up from germline, CDR1 is GTSNPN and CDR2 is SVGIG (reference sequence). The CDR3 region is CAWSYAAGGSTDTQYF. CDR3 in DNA: TGTGCCTGGAGTTATGCGGCGGGGGGTAGCACAGATACGCAGTATTTT. Together with reference TRBV30 and TRBJ2-3, the CDR3 gives the full variable domain: SQTIHQWPATLVQPVGSPLSLECTVEGTSNPNLYWYRQAAGRGLQLLFYSVGIGQISSEVPQNLSASRPQDRQFILSSKKLLLSDSGFYLCAWSYAAGGSTDTQYFGPGTRLTVL.

This rearrangement joins TRBV27 to TRBJ2-7; 8 bases map to TRBD1. Germline CDR1 and CDR2: MNHEY and SMNVEV (reference sequence). Trimming removed 6 bases from V and 7 bases from J; junction bases left unmatched: 2. The CDR3 totals 11 residues. CDR3 sequence (DNA): TGTGCCAGCAGCAGACAGGGGGAGCAGTACTTC. Translation gives CASSRQGEQYF.

The rearrangement uses TRBV9 and TRBJ1-1, with TRBD1 identical over 9 bases. J was trimmed by 1 base and V by 3 bases; bases with no gene match: 4. The germline CDR1 and CDR2 sequences are SGDLS and YYNGEE. CDR3 size: 15 residues. This CDR3 reads CASSAEQGANTEAFF. CDR3 DNA sequence: TGTGCCAGCAGCGCCGAACAGGGGGCGAACACTGAAGCTTTCTTT.

V gene TRBV30 combines with J gene TRBJ2-2; 10 bases align to TRBD2. Germline assignment: CDR1 GTSNPN and CDR2 SVGIG (reference sequence). V gave up 2 bases and J gave up 5 bases; unmatched junction bases: 2. The CDR3 is 14 residues long. Here the CDR3 reads CAWSPGLATGELFF. In DNA, the CDR3 is TGTGCCTGGAGTCCGGGACTAGCGACCGGGGAGCTGTTTTTT.

The chain has TRBV6-4 and TRBJ2-1, with 10 bases matching TRBD2. Germline CDR1 is MRHNA and CDR2 is SNTAGT. CDR3 length: 14 residues. The V and J ends lost 2 bases and 10 bases, in that order; junction bases with no gene match: 5. This CDR3 reads CASSDGTSAREQFF. The CDR3 DNA sequence: TGTGCCAGCAGTGACGGGACTAGCGCACGGGAGCAGTTCTTC.

The chain has TRBV4-1 and TRBJ2-3; 9 bases are a match to TRBD1. The V and J ends lost 2 bases and 2 bases, in that order; junction bases with no gene match: 8. Germline CDR1 is MGHRA and CDR2 is YSYEKL. The CDR3 spans 17 residues. CDR3 loop: CASSQSAGTGITDTQYF. CDR3 coding DNA: TGCGCCAGCAGCCAAAGTGCCGGGACAGGGATCACAGATACGCAGTATTTT.

This clone was counted once. The rearrangement uses TRBV5-1 and TRBJ2-5, with 8 bases identical to TRBD1. CDR1 SGHRS and CDR2 YFSETQ come from the germline V gene. The CDR3 is 14 amino acids. The junction had 4 bases not matched to a gene; V was cut back by 0 bases and J by 6 bases. This CDR3 is CASSLVQGVKTQYF. In DNA, the CDR3 is TGCGCCAGCAGCTTGGTACAGGGGGTAAAGACCCAGTACTTC.

This chain connects TRBV4-1 to TRBJ2-7, with 8 bases lining up with TRBD2. The CDR3 loop spans 18 amino acids. The J segment lost 0 bases and the V segment lost 1 base, leaving 11 bases of the junction unmatched. CDR1 and CDR2 from the germline V gene are MGHRA and YSYEKL. The DNA of the CDR3 is TGCGCCAGCAGCCAAGGATGGGGTAGCGGGAACTACTCCTACGAGCAGTACTTC. Translation gives CASSQGWGSGNYSYEQYF.

CDR3 sequence: CASSLNRGHEQYF. In DNA, the CDR3 is TGTGCCAGCAGTTTAAACAGGGGCCACGAGCAGTACTTC. The genes are TRBV27 and TRBJ2-7; 7 bases map to TRBD1. This CDR3 comprises 13 residues. The J segment lost 5 bases and the V segment lost 2 bases, leaving 3 bases of the junction unmatched. The V gene's germline CDR1 is MNHEY and CDR2 SMNVEV (reference sequence).

J is TRBJ1-1 and V is TRBV10-3; possible D gene TRBD1, 6 bases. Trimming left V 3 bases short and J 6 bases short, with 8 bases between. Germline V gene sequence: CDR1 ENHRY, CDR2 SYGVKD. CDR3 length: 12 residues. The CDR3 sequence: CAISDYRAEAFF. The CDR3 region has the DNA TGTGCCATCAGTGACTACAGGGCTGAAGCTTTCTTT.

The rearrangement joins TRBV9 to TRBJ1-4; 11 positions agree with TRBD1. Per the germline V gene, CDR1 is SGDLS and CDR2 is YYNGEE. This CDR3 is built from 14 residues. Losses at the gene ends were 3 bases for V and 9 bases for J; bases not matched to a gene: 4. The CDR3 loop is CASSEGQGDKKLFF. The CDR3 bases are TGTGCCAGCAGCGAGGGACAGGGGGATAAAAAACTGTTTTTT. Complete variable domain (other parts from reference TRBV9 and TRBJ1-4): DSGVTQTPKHLITATGQRVTLRCSPRSGDLSVYWYQQSLDQGLQFLIQYYNGEERAKGNILERFSAQQFPDLHSELNLSSLELGDSALYFCASSEGQGDKKLFFGSGTQLSVL.

The chain links TRBV4-1 to TRBJ2-3; D perhaps matches TRBD2 (5 bases). Germline lookup yields CDR1 MGHRA and CDR2 YSYEKL. Trimming took 1 base from V and 5 from J, leaving 10 bases between them. The CDR3 spans 14 residues. In DNA, the CDR3 is TGCGCCAGCAGCCAAGTTTCGGAGGTAGATACGCAGTATTTT. Translating gives CASSQVSEVDTQYF.

The chain uses TRBV7-9 and TRBJ2-3, with D hard to call. CDR1 and CDR2 from the germline V gene are SEHNR and FQNEAQ (reference sequence). Trimming removed 4 bases at V and 5 bases at J, with 10 bases between. The CDR3 has 13 amino acids. The CDR3 sequence is CASSYHFEDTQYF. In nucleotides, the CDR3 is TGTGCCAGCAGCTACCACTTCGAAGATACGCAGTATTTT.

The V call is TRBV27, the J call TRBJ2-7; TRBD1 might be the D (6 bases). CDR3 length: 14 residues. CDR1 MNHEY and CDR2 SMNVEV come from the germline V gene (reference sequence). V was pared by 5 bases and J by 3 bases, with 14 bases between. CDR3 nucleotides: TGTGCCAGCAGTACGGACAGACCAGGCTACGAGCAGTACTTC. Translation gives CASSTDRPGYEQYF.

CDR3 DNA: TGTGCCAGCAGTTTAACCCCCGGCACTGAAGCTTTCTTT. Residues: CASSLTPGTEAFF. The J gene is TRBJ1-1, the V gene TRBV27; D call uncertain. V was shortened by 2 bases and J by 4 bases, with 8 bases between the two germline ends. CDR3 length: 13 residues. Germline V gene data show CDR1 as MNHEY and CDR2 as SMNVEV (reference sequence).

The gene calls are TRBV5-1 and TRBJ2-3; TRBD2 aligns across 11 bases. This CDR3 spans 14 amino acids. V shed 5 bases, J shed 5 bases, and the junction held 4 bases outside the gene matches. Germline V gene data show CDR1 as SGHRS and CDR2 as YFSETQ. The CDR3, as DNA: TGCGCCAGCAGTCGACTAGCGGGAAAAGATACGCAGTATTTT. It specifies CASSRLAGKDTQYF.

V and J are TRBV5-5 and TRBJ2-3, with 10 bases that match TRBD2. CDR3 size: 16 residues. CDR1 SGHKS and CDR2 YYEKEE come from the germline V gene (reference sequence). The V and J ends lost 0 bases and 5 bases, in that order; junction bases with no gene match: 6. The CDR3 region has the DNA TGTGCCAGCAGCTTGGAAGCGGGGGGGTTTGGAGATACGCAGTATTTT. Translating it yields CASSLEAGGFGDTQYF.

J is TRBJ2-1 and V is TRBV14, with 10 bases aligning to TRBD1. The CDR3 has 15 amino acids. Trimming removed 1 base from V and 8 bases from J; junction bases left unmatched: 5. Per germline, CDR1 SGHDN and CDR2 FVKESK. CDR3 region: CASSQGQGAFYEQFF. The CDR3 bases are TGTGCCAGCAGCCAAGGACAGGGGGCTTTTTATGAGCAGTTCTTC.

The chain has TRBV6-1 and TRBJ2-7; 8 bases fit TRBD1. The V gene end was trimmed by 6 bases and the J gene end by 3 bases; junction bases not matched to a gene: 10. CDR3 length: 15 amino acids. The germline CDR1 and CDR2 sequences are MNHNS and SASEGT. DNA of the CDR3: TGTGCCAGCAGGGAGACAGGGGCCGCTCTCTACGAGCAGTACTTC. It translates to CASRETGAALYEQYF.

The chain is built from TRBV7-6 and TRBJ1-3, with TRBD1 as a possible D gene (5 bases). Germline V lookup: CDR1 SGHVS, CDR2 FNYEAQ. The CDR3 extends over 17 amino acids. Trimming took 3 bases from V and 1 from J, leaving 16 bases between them. As DNA, the CDR3 is TGTGCCAGCAGCTTCGGTGGACAAAAGAGTTCTGGAAACACCATATATTTT. This encodes CASSFGGQKSSGNTIYF.

The gene calls are TRBV28 and TRBJ1-5; 9 bases line up with TRBD1. Germline values: CDR1 MDHEN, CDR2 SYDVKM. V shed 6 bases, J shed 6 bases, and the junction held 6 bases outside the gene matches. There are 14 residues in the CDR3. In DNA, the CDR3 is TGTGCCAGCAGCAGGGACAGGGAGATTCAGCCCCAGCATTTT. It encodes CASSRDREIQPQHF.

In its sample, this clone was seen once. The V call is TRBV6-6, the J call TRBJ2-1; D not resolved. The V gene lost 4 bases and the J gene lost 6 bases, with 13 bases spanning the gap. The germline V gene has CDR1 MNHNY and CDR2 SVGAGI (reference sequence). The CDR3 is 14 amino acids. Here the CDR3 reads CASSSPEASNEQFF. The CDR3 DNA reads as TGTGCCAGCAGTTCGCCTGAGGCATCCAATGAGCAGTTCTTC.

The chain is built from TRBV11-2 and TRBJ1-4; possibly TRBD1 for D (5 bases). CDR1 is SGHAT, CDR2 FQNNGV, per germline. The CDR3 sequence is 15 residues long. Trimming stripped 5 bases from V and 7 bases from J, with 17 bases between. CDR3: CASSRDSRSGEKLFF. DNA for the CDR3: TGTGCCAGCAGCCGAGACAGCCGTTCGGGTGAAAAACTGTTTTTT. Based on the CDR3 plus reference TRBV11-2 and TRBJ1-4, the full variable domain is EAGVAQSPRYKIIEKRQSVAFWCNPISGHATLYWYQQILGQGPKLLIQFQNNGVVDDSQLPKDRFSAERLKGVDSTLKIQPAKLEDSAVYLCASSRDSRSGEKLFFGSGTQLSVL.

The rearrangement links TRBV4-3 to TRBJ2-3; 7 bases are a match to TRBD2. The germline CDR1 and CDR2 sequences are LGHNA and YSLEER. This CDR3 comprises 16 residues. V gave up 3 bases and J gave up 4 bases; unmatched junction bases: 10. The CDR3 nucleotides read TGCGCCAGCAGCCATTCCGGGACTAACGGGGCAGATACGCAGTATTTT. Translating gives CASSHSGTNGADTQYF.

The chain is built from TRBV28 and TRBJ1-1; weak D call: TRBD1 (5 bases). Deletions cut 2 bases from V and 3 bases from J, with 16 bases between. CDR1 and CDR2 from the germline V gene are MDHEN and SYDVKM. This CDR3 contains 16 residues. CDR3 nucleotides: TGTGCCAGCAGTTTAGCAGGGTGGGTTGGGGACACTGAAGCTTTCTTT. This encodes CASSLAGWVGDTEAFF.

The rearrangement links TRBV27 to TRBJ2-7, with 10 bases fitting TRBD1. The V and J ends lost 3 bases and 3 bases, in that order; junction bases with no gene match: 5. The CDR3 loop spans 15 amino acids. Germline loops: CDR1 MNHEY, CDR2 SMNVEV (reference sequence). The CDR3: CASSFTGQGNYEQYF. The CDR3 DNA reads TGTGCCAGCAGTTTTACGGGACAGGGGAACTACGAGCAGTACTTC.

This clone has more than one count but fewer than ten. The V gene is TRBV6-4, the J gene TRBJ2-1; 11 positions match TRBD2. Germline values: CDR1 MRHNA, CDR2 SNTAGT. V was pared by 0 bases and J by 8 bases, with 3 bases of the junction left unmatched. The CDR3 has 15 amino acids. The CDR3 loop is CASSDSSGGADEQFF. DNA for the CDR3: TGTGCCAGCAGTGACTCTAGCGGGGGGGCCGATGAGCAGTTCTTC.

This chain joins TRBV15 and TRBJ2-3; D is ambiguous. V lost 0 bases and J lost 4, with 14 bases in between. The CDR3 length is 16 residues. Germline V gene data show CDR1 as LNHNV and CDR2 as YYDKDF (reference sequence). The CDR3 region has the DNA TGTGCCACCAGCAGAGATATCGCACCCGGAGCAGATACGCAGTATTTT. It is translated as CATSRDIAPGADTQYF.

The rearrangement joins TRBV5-5 to TRBJ1-5; 7 nucleotides line up with TRBD1. J was trimmed by 1 base and V by 4 bases; bases with no gene match: 8. This CDR3 has 16 residues. CDR1 is SGHKS and CDR2 is YYEKEE in the germline V gene (reference sequence). CDR3 residues: CASSREQGKSNQPQHF. CDR3 nucleotide sequence: TGTGCCAGCAGCCGCGAACAGGGGAAAAGCAATCAGCCCCAGCATTTT.

On this clone itself: This specimen includes other DNA sequences encoding the same CDR3. This chain links TRBV6-1 with TRBJ2-7; D is ambiguous. Germline-derived CDR1 and CDR2 are MNHNS and SASEGT. The CDR3 loop spans 14 amino acids. V dropped 4 bases and J dropped 0 bases, with 10 bases sitting between them. The CDR3 coding sequence is TGTGCCAGCAGTGGCTTGGGCAGCTCCTACGAGCAGTACTTC. Encoded protein: CASSGLGSSYEQYF.